Below, one T cell receptor beta chain is given with its context. Its antigen is unidentified. Sequencing was performed with immunoSEQ multiplex PCR; in TCRdb, only in-frame clones are kept and a portion is missing. The sample shows more than 30,000 clones, 70% to 80% of them seen only once. CDR1 is MNHEY, CDR2 SVGAGI, per germline. Unmatched junction bases numbered 9, after V lost 11 bases and J lost 2 bases. The CDR3 extends over 15 amino acids. The data derive from a study of T cells in narcolepsy. The overall study: Enrolled donors included narcolepsy type 1 or type 2 patients and healthy controls.

Study results and caveats: Blood of same and different patients, but not healthy controls, reportedly held recurring autoreactive clonotypes. Comparing one patient's CSF and blood CD4+ clonotypes highlighted HCRT- and TRIB2-specific autoreactive clonotypes.

The receptor was derived from a human donor with narcolepsy. This chain connects TRBV6-5 to TRBJ2-7, with 13 bases fitting TRBD2. Sequenced material: CD45RA- memory CD4+ T cells from PBMCs. Here the CDR3 DNA reads TGTGCCTGCAAAAAGGGACTAGCGGGACCCTACGAGCAGTACTTC. It specifies CACKKGLAGPYEQYF.